Listed below are T cell receptor beta chains from one sample, sequenced in a study of blood T cell repertoires in COVID-19. The table came from immunoSEQ multiplex PCR; TCRdb's copy has only in-frame clones and leaves some out. The sample lists some 31,000 clones; about 89% were seen once. What was sequenced was peripheral blood. The receptors were sampled from a human donor with active COVID-19. The donor label of this sample is uncertain. Both conserved end residues are part of each CDR3. The D gene is left open where the match is weak. Clone size is given for some rows only: seen once, a few or many times, or a class if the clone is expanded.

clone size	V gene	J gene	D gene	CDR3 protein	CDR3 DNA
-	TRBV6-6	TRBJ2-5	-	CASSLTGPEQETQYF	TGTGCCAGCAGTCTGACAGGACCCGAACAAGAGACCCAGTACTTC
-	TRBV9	TRBJ2-1	-	CASSVGVSNEQFF	TGTGCCAGCAGCGTAGGAGTGTCCAATGAGCAGTTCTTC
-	TRBV28	TRBJ2-3	TRBD2	CASTDGLAGTDTQYF	TGTGCCAGCACCGACGGACTAGCGGGCACAGATACGCAGTATTTT
-	TRBV7-9	TRBJ1-2	TRBD1	CASRPTGAGYGYTF	TGTGCCAGCAGACCGACAGGGGCGGGCTATGGCTACACCTTC
-	TRBV2	TRBJ2-7	-	CASRTGTPIYEQYF	TGTGCCAGCAGAACCGGGACACCTATTTACGAGCAGTACTTC
-	TRBV7-9	TRBJ1-1	TRBD1	CASSSLSQGAIEAFF	TGTGCCAGCAGTTCTCTCTCACAGGGGGCTATTGAAGCTTTCTTT
-	TRBV21-1	TRBJ1-2	-	CASSKGHPLNGYTF	TGTGCCAGCAGCAAAGGACACCCGCTTAATGGCTACACCTTC
-	TRBV6-5	TRBJ2-1	TRBD1	CASSFTGTGIYNEQFF	TGTGCCAGCAGTTTCACCGGGACAGGAATCTACAATGAGCAGTTCTTC
-	TRBV7-8	TRBJ2-1	TRBD2	CASSGGLVWGPYNEQFF	TGTGCCAGCAGCGGGGGACTAGTATGGGGTCCTTACAATGAGCAGTTCTTC
-	TRBV25-1	TRBJ1-2	TRBD1	CASSGGTAEGYTF	TGTGCCAGCAGTGGGGGGACAGCCGAGGGCTACACCTTC
-	TRBV28	TRBJ2-1	-	CASSSPPGNEQFF	TGTGCCAGCAGCTCCCCCCCCGGGAATGAGCAGTTCTTC
-	TRBV19	TRBJ1-2	TRBD1	CASRGTDLITSGYGYTF	TGTGCCAGTAGAGGGACAGATCTTATTACTTCTGGCTATGGCTACACCTTC
-	TRBV2	TRBJ2-3	-	CASIKHRVADTQYF	TGTGCCAGCATTAAACACAGGGTTGCAGATACGCAGTATTTT
-	TRBV27	TRBJ1-2	-	CASSLSNIPGRGFYGYTF	TGTGCCAGCAGTTTATCCAACATTCCGGGACGGGGGTTCTATGGCTACACCTTC
-	TRBV6-2/TRBV6-3	TRBJ2-1	TRBD1	CASSYSKLRKGGYGGNEQFF	TGTGCCAGCAGTTACTCGAAACTCAGGAAAGGGGGCTATGGAGGCAATGAGCAGTTCTTC
-	TRBV4-1	TRBJ2-5	TRBD1	CASSFKRQGEETQYF	TGCGCCAGCAGCTTCAAGAGGCAGGGGGAAGAGACCCAGTACTTC
-	TRBV29-1	TRBJ2-7	TRBD1	CSVELQGRRWSEQYF	TGCAGCGTTGAGCTACAGGGGCGCCGCTGGTCCGAGCAGTACTTC
-	TRBV5-8	TRBJ1-3	-	CASSLASGNPSGNTIYF	TGTGCCAGCAGCTTGGCCTCAGGGAATCCCTCTGGAAACACCATATATTTT
-	TRBV6-1	TRBJ1-2	-	CASSEAGDISGYTF	TGTGCCAGCAGTGAAGCGGGGGACATCTCCGGCTACACCTTC
-	TRBV6-4	TRBJ2-3	TRBD2	CASSPSAGAGTDTQYF	TGTGCCAGCAGCCCCTCAGCGGGGGCAGGGACAGATACGCAGTATTTT
-	TRBV28	TRBJ1-1	-	CASSLPQGYLNTEAFF	TGTGCCAGCAGTTTACCCCAGGGTTACTTAAACACTGAAGCTTTCTTT
few	TRBV5-1	TRBJ2-7	-	CASSLILGGEPYEQYF	TGCGCCAGCAGCTTGATCTTAGGAGGGGAACCCTACGAGCAGTACTTC
once	TRBV7-9	TRBJ2-1	-	CASSPEIAVYNEQFF	TGTGCCAGCAGCCCCGAGATAGCGGTCTACAATGAGCAGTTCTTC
few	TRBV7-2	TRBJ1-2	TRBD1	CASSILQGNYGYTF	TGTGCCAGCAGCATCCTACAGGGGAACTATGGCTACACCTTC
-	TRBV7-9	TRBJ2-3	TRBD2	CASSSRLAPSTDTQYF	TGTGCCAGCAGCTCCAGACTAGCCCCGAGCACAGATACGCAGTATTTT
-	TRBV14	TRBJ2-1	TRBD2	CASSETSGKAAGEQFF	TGTGCCAGCAGCGAGACTAGCGGGAAGGCGGCCGGTGAGCAGTTCTTC
-	TRBV10-1	TRBJ2-3	TRBD2	CASSHGGGFQDTQYF	TGCGCCAGCAGTCATGGCGGGGGGTTTCAAGATACGCAGTATTTT
-	TRBV5-6	TRBJ1-4	-	CASSLEGRGHEKLFF	TGTGCCAGCAGCTTGGAGGGCAGGGGACATGAAAAACTGTTTTTT
-	TRBV6-5	TRBJ1-1	TRBD1	CASLTGGISTEAFF	TGTGCCAGCCTCACAGGGGGGATTAGCACTGAAGCTTTCTTT
-	TRBV11-2	TRBJ2-5	TRBD2	CASSSSLAGAGETQYF	TGTGCCAGCAGCTCATCTCTAGCGGGGGCGGGGGAGACCCAGTACTTC
-	TRBV4-2	TRBJ2-7	TRBD2	CASSQPPGLAGISSYEQYF	TGTGCCAGCAGCCAGCCACCGGGACTAGCGGGAATTAGCTCCTACGAGCAGTACTTC
-	TRBV30	TRBJ2-3	TRBD2	CAWTSAGEWGTQYF	TGTGCCTGGACCTCAGCGGGGGAGTGGGGGACGCAGTATTTT
-	TRBV24-1	TRBJ2-2	TRBD1	CATSDKGTGMNTGELFF	TGTGCCACCAGTGATAAGGGGACAGGGATGAACACCGGGGAGCTGTTTTTT
-	TRBV3-1/TRBV3-2	TRBJ2-1	TRBD2	CASSLGRLAGGNEQFF	TGTGCCAGCAGCCTCGGTAGGTTAGCGGGGGGTAATGAGCAGTTCTTC
once	TRBV4-3	TRBJ1-3	-	CASSPGTLSSGNTIYF	TGCGCCAGCAGCCCAGGAACGCTTAGCTCTGGAAACACCATATATTTT
-	TRBV6-2/TRBV6-3	TRBJ2-7	TRBD2	CASSYISGSDEQYF	TGTGCCAGCAGTTACATTAGCGGGAGCGACGAGCAGTACTTC
-	TRBV5-1	TRBJ1-6	-	CASSLRGNSPLHF	TGCGCCAGCAGCTTGCGCGGAAATTCACCCCTCCACTTT
-	TRBV3-1/TRBV3-2	TRBJ2-3	-	CASSQEVARADTQYF	TGTGCCAGCAGCCAAGAGGTAGCGAGGGCAGATACGCAGTATTTT
-	TRBV4-1	TRBJ2-7	TRBD1	CASSPEGAGPYEQYF	TGCGCCAGCAGCCCTGAGGGGGCAGGTCCCTACGAGCAGTACTTC
-	TRBV29-1	TRBJ2-7	TRBD1	CSVESDRAYEQYF	TGCAGCGTTGAATCGGACAGGGCTTACGAGCAGTACTTC
-	TRBV7-9	TRBJ2-2	-	CASSLVRNTGELFF	TGTGCCAGCAGCTTAGTTCGGAACACCGGGGAGCTGTTTTTT
-	TRBV28	TRBJ1-2	-	CASSWVGVGVYGYTF	TGTGCCAGCAGTTGGGTAGGGGTTGGGGTCTATGGCTACACCTTC
-	TRBV19	TRBJ1-1	TRBD1	CASSLANRGRGTEAFF	TGTGCCAGTAGCTTAGCTAACAGGGGGCGAGGCACTGAAGCTTTCTTT
-	TRBV6-1	TRBJ2-5	TRBD2	CASSDTSGRGETQYF	TGTGCCAGCAGTGATACTAGCGGGAGGGGTGAGACCCAGTACTTC
-	TRBV7-2	TRBJ2-1	-	CASSLVAGTAFF	TGTGCCAGCAGCTTAGTTGCGGGAACGGCGTTCTTC
once	TRBV27	TRBJ2-7	TRBD1	CASSLFGTGAYEQYF	TGTGCCAGCAGTTTATTTGGGACAGGGGCCTACGAGCAGTACTTC
-	TRBV9	TRBJ2-5	TRBD2	CASSVTGRTGETQYF	TGTGCCAGCAGCGTCACCGGGAGGACGGGTGAGACCCAGTACTTC
-	TRBV7-2	TRBJ2-7	TRBD1	CASSFGTESYEQYF	TGTGCCAGCAGCTTCGGGACAGAGTCCTACGAGCAGTACTTC
-	TRBV7-9	TRBJ1-3	-	CASSLQGRIGSGNTIYF	TGTGCCAGCAGCTTACAGGGTAGGATTGGTTCTGGAAACACCATATATTTT
-	TRBV12-3/TRBV12-4	TRBJ2-2	TRBD2	CASDREETGELFF	TGTGCCAGCGACCGGGAGGAGACCGGGGAGCTGTTTTTT
-	TRBV5-1	TRBJ2-3	-	CASSLYRASSTDTQYF	TGCGCCAGCAGCTTGTATCGAGCGAGTAGCACAGATACGCAGTATTTT
once	TRBV12-5	TRBJ1-2	TRBD1	CASGRTGGNYGYTF	TGTGCTAGTGGACGGACAGGGGGTAACTATGGCTACACCTTC
-	TRBV7-3	TRBJ1-2	TRBD1	CASSLGTGSYGYTF	TGTGCCAGCAGCCTCGGGACAGGATCTTATGGCTACACCTTC
few	TRBV19	TRBJ1-2	-	CASSPPEDSRGYTF	TGTGCCAGTAGTCCTCCGGAAGACAGTCGAGGCTACACCTTC
-	TRBV5-1	TRBJ2-5	-	CASSLANYEETQYF	TGCGCCAGCAGCTTGGCTAACTACGAAGAGACCCAGTACTTC
-	TRBV7-2	TRBJ1-2	TRBD1	CASSLGQGNYTF	TGTGCCAGCAGCTTGGGACAGGGCAACTACACCTTC
-	TRBV4-2	TRBJ2-1	TRBD2	CASSQRGLAGYNEQFF	TGTGCCAGCAGCCAACGGGGACTAGCGGGGTACAATGAGCAGTTCTTC
-	TRBV18	TRBJ2-5	TRBD1	CASTRGQGRQETQYF	TGTGCCAGCACAAGGGGGCAGGGAAGGCAAGAGACCCAGTACTTC